The rows below give T cell receptor beta chains drawn from one sample of a study of T cell responses to AZD1222 COVID-19 vaccine. Assay: immunoSEQ multiplex PCR; the TCRdb copy retains only in-frame clones and omits some. Of roughly 180,000 clones listed, approximately 94% are singletons. The sequencing here drew on peripheral blood, taken 28 days after the second AZD1222 dose. These TCRs come from an adult who received the AZD1222 COVID-19 vaccine. CDR3s include the opening cysteine and the closing phenylalanine or tryptophan. A D gene is named only where the DNA matches it firmly. The size entry is marked missing in some rows and otherwise reads once, few, many or a size class.

once	TRBV7-9	TRBJ1-5	TRBD1	CASSNRDRGDNQPQHF	TGTGCCAGCAGCAACCGAGACAGGGGTGACAATCAGCCCCAGCATTTT
NA	TRBV6-6	TRBJ1-6	NA	CASSLERGNNSPLHF	TGTGCCAGCAGTCTAGAGAGGGGAAATAATTCACCCCTCCACTTT
NA	TRBV6-5	TRBJ2-5	TRBD2	CASSPRGRYQETQYF	TGTGCCAGCAGTCCGCGCGGGAGGTACCAAGAGACCCAGTACTTC
NA	TRBV15	TRBJ1-2	NA	CATSRDSGDYGYTF	TGTGCCACCAGCAGGGACTCCGGGGACTATGGCTACACCTTC
NA	TRBV19	TRBJ2-3	NA	CASSTPFGSSSDTQYF	TGTGCCAGTAGTACCCCTTTCGGGAGTAGCTCAGATACGCAGTATTTT
NA	TRBV27	TRBJ1-6	NA	CASSLVGWTARGNSPLHF	TGTGCCAGCAGTTTAGTAGGTTGGACAGCTAGGGGTAATTCACCCCTCCACTTT
NA	TRBV19	TRBJ1-1	TRBD1	CASSFSGTANTEAFF	TGTGCCAGTAGTTTTTCCGGGACAGCCAACACTGAAGCTTTCTTT
NA	TRBV27	TRBJ1-2	NA	CASSLRGGAYGYTF	TGTGCCAGCTCCCTCCGGGGGGGGGCTTATGGCTACACCTTC
NA	TRBV11-3	TRBJ1-4	NA	CASSLGVRGSATNEKLFF	TGTGCCAGCAGCTTAGGGGTCAGGGGATCGGCAACTAATGAAAAACTGTTTTTT
NA	TRBV5-1	TRBJ2-7	TRBD1	CASSRDSYEQYF	TGCGCCAGCAGCCGGGACAGCTACGAGCAGTACTTC
NA	TRBV7-2	TRBJ1-3	NA	CASSLGLLLSGNTIYF	TGTGCCAGCAGCTTAGGACTCCTTCTCTCTGGAAACACCATATATTTT
NA	TRBV5-1	TRBJ1-1	NA	CASSLNGNVNTEAFF	TGCGCCAGCAGCTTGAATGGGAACGTGAACACTGAAGCTTTCTTT
NA	TRBV28	TRBJ2-7	TRBD1	CASSFPLTGGPYEQYF	TGTGCCAGCAGTTTTCCCTTGACAGGGGGTCCCTACGAGCAGTACTTC
NA	TRBV2	TRBJ2-1	NA	CASMPASSYNEQFF	TGTGCCAGCATGCCCGCGAGCTCCTACAATGAGCAGTTCTTC
NA	TRBV7-3	TRBJ1-6	NA	CASSLQGYNSPLHF	TGTGCCAGCAGCTTACAGGGGTATAATTCACCCCTCCACTTT
few	TRBV4-1	TRBJ1-1	NA	CASSQAPLGWGQDTEAFF	TGCGCCAGCAGCCAAGCCCCCCTAGGGTGGGGGCAGGACACTGAAGCTTTCTTT
NA	TRBV7-9	TRBJ1-6	NA	CASSLIDNSPLHF	TGTGCCAGCAGCTTAATAGATAATTCACCCCTCCACTTT
NA	TRBV7-3	TRBJ2-1	TRBD2	CASSFGPSGQDNEQFF	TGTGCCAGCAGCTTCGGTCCTAGCGGGCAGGACAATGAGCAGTTCTTC
NA	TRBV4-3	TRBJ1-3	NA	CASSQELGNTIYF	TGCGCCAGCAGCCAAGAACTTGGAAACACCATATATTTT
NA	TRBV9	TRBJ2-2	TRBD1	CASSLQGLIAGELFF	TGTGCCAGCAGCTTACAGGGGTTAATCGCCGGGGAGCTGTTTTTT
NA	TRBV7-6	TRBJ1-4	NA	CASSLGEGRDEKLFF	TGTGCCAGCAGCTTAGGAGAAGGGCGAGATGAAAAACTGTTTTTT
NA	TRBV7-9	TRBJ2-7	NA	CASSLVLASDGSYEQYF	TGTGCCAGCAGCTTAGTGCTCGCTAGCGACGGTTCCTACGAGCAGTACTTC
NA	TRBV18	TRBJ2-5	NA	CASSPVLVTGELRRETQYF	TGTGCCAGCTCACCAGTCTTGGTAACGGGAGAGCTAAGAAGAGAAACCCAGTACTTC
NA	TRBV5-4	TRBJ2-4	TRBD1	CASSLGQGLAKNIQYF	TGTGCCAGCAGCTTGGGACAGGGTCTAGCCAAAAACATTCAGTACTTC
NA	TRBV30	TRBJ2-1	NA	CAWSVHNRTTRGEQFF	TGTGCCTGGAGTGTCCACAACAGAACCACCCGCGGTGAGCAGTTCTTC
NA	TRBV21-1	TRBJ1-1	NA	CASSKAGPGVGTEAFF	TGTGCCAGCAGCAAAGCGGGTCCAGGGGTGGGCACTGAAGCTTTCTTT
few	TRBV4-1	TRBJ1-4	NA	CASSQGTEKLFF	TGCGCCAGCAGCCAAGGTACTGAAAAACTGTTTTTT
once	TRBV7-3	TRBJ1-1	NA	CASSLTHVAARSEAFF	TGTGCCAGCAGCTTAACCCACGTGGCAGCAAGATCCGAAGCTTTCTTT
NA	TRBV19	TRBJ1-2	NA	CASSISLSVDYGYTF	TGTGCCAGTAGTATAAGTCTATCGGTCGACTATGGCTACACCTTC
NA	TRBV5-4	TRBJ1-2	TRBD1	CASSLGGTAYGYTF	TGTGCCAGCAGCTTGGGCGGGACAGCTTATGGCTACACCTTC
NA	TRBV11-2	TRBJ2-7	TRBD2	CASSGLGLAGNSYEQYF	TGTGCCAGCAGCGGCCTTGGGCTAGCGGGAAACTCCTACGAGCAGTACTTC
NA	TRBV5-8	TRBJ1-4	NA	CASSPLTPTNEKLFF	TGTGCCAGCAGCCCTCTCACCCCAACTAATGAAAAACTGTTTTTT
NA	TRBV30	TRBJ1-1	TRBD1	CAWSPLRTGITLRWTEAFF	TGTGCCTGGAGTCCCCTGAGGACAGGGATTACCCTACGGTGGACTGAAGCTTTCTTT
NA	TRBV30	TRBJ1-6	NA	CAWTSRNSPLHF	TGTGCCTGGACCTCAAGAAATTCACCCCTCCACTTT
few	TRBV2	TRBJ1-2	NA	CASRMSMDGYTF	TGTGCCAGCAGAATGAGCATGGATGGCTACACCTTC
NA	TRBV10-3	TRBJ2-3	TRBD2	CAIKRAGVRDTQYF	TGTGCCATCAAACGAGCGGGAGTACGAGATACGCAGTATTTT
NA	TRBV28	TRBJ1-1	TRBD1	CASSSGVGQGSTEAFF	TGTGCCAGCTCCTCGGGGGTGGGACAGGGAAGCACTGAAGCTTTCTTT